The 29 T cell receptor beta chains below all came from one sample that was sequenced in a study of shared clonotypes between healthy human individuals. The method was immunoSEQ multiplex PCR; TCRdb's version includes in-frame clones alone and lacks a portion of them. The sample records more than 900,000 clones, 75% to 80% being singletons. Sequencing was carried out using memory CD4+ T cells from PBMCs. Regarding subset: CD45RA-negative fraction. The receptors originated from a man between 18 and 35 years old in good health. Some clones in this sample may be carry-over from other donors' samples.

The chain is built from TRBV5-1 and TRBJ1-1; 8 positions agree with TRBD1. CDR1 is SGHRS and CDR2 is YFSETQ in the germline V gene. V trimming: 6 bases; J trimming: 1 base; junction bases outside the gene matches: 8. The length of the CDR3 is 15 residues. The CDR3 is CASTNLQGGNTEAFF. The CDR3 DNA sequence: TGCGCCAGCACCAACCTACAGGGGGGGAACACTGAAGCTTTCTTT.

The V call is TRBV21-1, the J call TRBJ2-1; TRBD1 is the table's D call and was not checked against the DNA. TRBV21-1 constitutes a pseudogene. CDR3 size: 16 residues. In nucleotides, the CDR3 is TGTGCCAGCAGCAAACCCGACAGGGGGCGCGTACATGAGCAGTTCTTC. It specifies CASSKPDRGRVHEQFF.

The J gene is TRBJ2-7, the V gene TRBV5-1; 9 bases are a match to TRBD1. J was trimmed by 2 bases and V by 3 bases; bases with no gene match: 3. The germline CDR1 and CDR2 sequences are SGHRS and YFSETQ. There are 14 residues in the CDR3. Written as DNA, the CDR3 is TGCGCCAGCAGCTCCGGACAGGGGCCCTACGAGCAGTACTTC. Translating it yields CASSSGQGPYEQYF.

CDR3 DNA sequence: TGCGCCAGCAGCTTGGGACCGGCAGCAACTAATGAAAAACTGTTTTTT. It encodes CASSLGPAATNEKLFF. The V gene is TRBV5-1, the J gene TRBJ1-4; D unresolved. CDR3 size: 16 residues. The V end was cut by 0 bases, the J end by 0 bases, with 9 bases between. CDR1 and CDR2 from the germline V gene are SGHRS and YFSETQ.

The rearrangement links TRBV5-8 to TRBJ1-5; D perhaps matches TRBD1 (6 bases). The CDR3 runs to 16 residues. V was shortened by 0 bases and J by 3 bases, with 13 bases between the two germline ends. CDR1 is SGHTS, CDR2 YDEGEE, per germline. Here the CDR3 reads CASSLATGLYNQPQHF. The CDR3, as DNA: TGTGCCAGCAGCTTGGCAACAGGGCTGTACAATCAGCCCCAGCATTTT.

The chain links TRBV5-5 to TRBJ2-7, with a possible D match to TRBD1 (6 bases). With 4 bases removed from V and 0 bases from J, the gap between germline ends came to 17 bases. The CDR3 is 16 residues long. CDR1 is SGHKS, CDR2 YYEKEE, per germline (reference sequence). For the CDR3, the DNA is TGTGCCAGCAGCACCGGACAGACGCTACTCTCCTACGAGCAGTACTTC. Its protein is CASSTGQTLLSYEQYF. Full variable domain (rest looked up from reference TRBV5-5 and TRBJ2-7): DAGVTQSPTHLIKTRGQQVTLRCSPISGHKSVSWYQQVLGQGPQFIFQYYEKEERGRGNFPDRFSARQFPNYSSELNVNALLLGDSALYLCASSTGQTLLSYEQYFGPGTRLTVT.

The chain is built from TRBV2 and TRBJ1-4, with TRBD1 matching over 9 bases. The CDR3 runs to 13 residues. J gave up 8 bases and V 8 bases, and 6 bases lay outside the gene matches. Germline CDR1 reads SNHLY; CDR2 reads FYNNEI. The CDR3: CASSRDRDEKLFF. The CDR3 DNA reads TGTGCCAGCTCCCGGGACAGGGACGAAAAACTGTTTTTT.

Turning to this clone: The sample has other DNA sequences that encode this CDR3 too. This chain links TRBV5-4 with TRBJ2-7; possibly TRBD1 for D (5 bases). Trimming stripped 4 bases from V and 3 bases from J, with 8 bases between. Per the germline V gene, CDR1 is SGHNT and CDR2 is YYREEE (reference sequence). The CDR3 runs to 12 residues. The CDR3, as DNA: TGTGCCAGCAGCCTAGGGGACTACGAGCAGTACTTC. Translated, it gives CASSLGDYEQYF.

The chain employs TRBV9 and TRBJ2-7; TRBD1 might be the D (6 bases). Germline V CDR1 and CDR2: SGDLS, YYNGEE. Trimming left V 2 bases short and J 1 base short, with 10 bases between. The CDR3 contains 14 residues. The CDR3 sequence: CASSVETGSYEQYF. The CDR3 nucleotides are TGTGCCAGCAGCGTGGAGACAGGATCCTACGAGCAGTACTTC.

The chain carries TRBV5-1 and TRBJ1-2; 11 nucleotides agree with TRBD1. V shed 5 bases, J shed 4 bases, and the junction held 10 bases outside the gene matches. CDR1 and CDR2 from the germline V gene are SGHRS and YFSETQ. The CDR3 is made up of 16 amino acids. The CDR3 loop is CASRNPGQGGFYGYTF. The CDR3 DNA follows: TGCGCCAGCAGGAATCCGGGACAGGGGGGCTTCTATGGCTACACCTTC. Full variable domain (rest looked up from reference TRBV5-1 and TRBJ1-2): KAGVTQTPRYLIKTRGQQVTLSCSPISGHRSVSWYQQTPGQGLQFLFEYFSETQRNKGNFPGRFSGRQFSNSRSEMNVSTLELGDSALYLCASRNPGQGGFYGYTFGSGTRLTVV.

This clone has only a few counts. The chain joins TRBV5-1 to TRBJ2-2; 10 bases are a match to TRBD2. Looked up from germline, CDR1 is SGHRS and CDR2 is YFSETQ. J lost 6 bases, V lost 4 bases, and 12 bases had no gene match. This CDR3 is built from 17 residues. Here the CDR3 DNA reads TGCGCCAGCAGCGACAGGGTCCTAGCGGGAGCCCCCGGGGAGCTGTTTTTT. It yields the protein CASSDRVLAGAPGELFF.

A remark on this clone: Possible read error: a much larger clone is one base away. Within the sample, other DNA sequences also encode this same CDR3. The chain recombines TRBV29-1 with TRBJ1-2; the match to TRBD1 covers 7 bases. The CDR3 spans 11 residues. CDR1 SQVTM and CDR2 ANQGSEA come from the germline V gene. Trimming removed 7 bases from V and 3 bases from J; junction bases left unmatched: 2. CDR3 protein: CSGGQDYGYTF. DNA of the CDR3: TGCAGCGGCGGACAGGACTATGGCTACACCTTC.

This clone has just one count. The chain recombines TRBV4-3 with TRBJ2-2; either TRBD1 or TRBD2 may fit D (6 bases each). V lost 1 base to trimming and J lost 5 bases, with 17 bases between them. The CDR3 is made up of 17 amino acids. Germline V gene sequence: CDR1 LGHNA, CDR2 YSLEER. The CDR3 protein is CASSQASTGAGTGELFF. As DNA, the CDR3 is TGCGCCAGCAGCCAAGCTTCTACGGGGGCGGGTACCGGGGAGCTGTTTTTT.

This chain connects TRBV2 to TRBJ1-4; a weak D match, TRBD1 (5 bases). V was pared by 6 bases and J by 2 bases, with 16 bases between. CDR3 length: 16 amino acids. Germline V gene sequence: CDR1 SNHLY, CDR2 FYNNEI. DNA of the CDR3: TGTGCCAGCAGATTAGCCCTCGGGGGGACTAATGAAAAACTGTTTTTT. Protein sequence: CASRLALGGTNEKLFF.

The chain carries TRBV25-1 and TRBJ1-6, with no clear D. Germline V CDR1 and CDR2: MGHDK, SYGVNS. This CDR3 region has 14 residues. The V and J ends lost 7 bases and 3 bases respectively, with 10 bases between them. The DNA of the CDR3 is TGTGCCAGCACGGCGAGTGGCTATAATTCACCCCTCCACTTT. This codes for CASTASGYNSPLHF. The full variable domain, in which reference TRBV25-1 and TRBJ1-6 provide the parts outside the CDR3, is EADIYQTPRYLVIGTGKKITLECSQTMGHDKMYWYQQDPGMELHLIHYSYGVNSTEKGDLSSESTVSRIRTEHFPLTLESARPSHTSQYLCASTASGYNSPLHFGNGTRLTVT.

This clone has only a few counts. The chain uses TRBV19 and TRBJ1-1; D perhaps matches TRBD1 (5 bases). V lost 7 bases, J lost 1 base, and 13 bases lay in between. The CDR3 is made up of 14 amino acids. Germline CDR1 reads LNHDA; CDR2 reads SQIVND (reference sequence). In DNA form, the CDR3 reads TGTGCCAGTATTGGATTCGACAGGAACACTGAAGCTTTCTTT. Its translation is CASIGFDRNTEAFF.

The rearrangement joins TRBV28 to TRBJ2-7; 7 positions agree with TRBD1. The V gene end was trimmed by 3 bases and the J gene end by 5 bases; junction bases not matched to a gene: 4. The germline V gene has CDR1 MDHEN and CDR2 SYDVKM. The CDR3 consists of 13 residues. This CDR3 reads CASSLTGRHEQYF. CDR3 sequence (DNA): TGTGCCAGCAGTTTGACAGGGCGGCACGAGCAGTACTTC.

A single count supports this clone. The chain links TRBV5-1 to TRBJ2-7; D may match TRBD1 or TRBD2 (5 bases each). The germline V gene encodes CDR1 SGHRS and CDR2 YFSETQ. Trimming pared 5 bases from V and 0 bases from J, leaving 15 bases between. This CDR3 region has 15 residues. CDR3 coding DNA: TGCGCCAGCAGTGCCGGGACGGGGAACTCCTACGAGCAGTACTTC. Translating it yields CASSAGTGNSYEQYF.

The gene calls are TRBV6-4 and TRBJ2-3, with TRBD2 matching over 12 bases. This CDR3 spans 17 amino acids. V shed 3 bases, J shed 6 bases, and the junction held 10 bases outside the gene matches. Looked up from germline, CDR1 is MRHNA and CDR2 is SNTAGT. The chain's CDR3 is CASSEMASGRAGDTQYF. The DNA for the CDR3 is TGTGCCAGCAGTGAAATGGCTAGCGGGAGGGCCGGGGATACGCAGTATTTT.

The rearrangement joins TRBV19 to TRBJ2-7; 7 bases are a match to TRBD2. CDR3 length equals 13 residues. Looked up from germline, CDR1 is LNHDA and CDR2 is SQIVND (reference sequence). V was pared by 8 bases and J by 6 bases, with 10 bases of the junction left unmatched. CDR3 coding DNA: TGTGCCAGTCAGGGCGGGAGAAAAGGCGAGCAGTACTTC. It is translated as CASQGGRKGEQYF.

This clone was seen more than once but under ten times. The CDR3 DNA reads as TGTGCCAGCTTTCCGGGCTCGGCAACTAATGAAAAACTGTTTTTT. Residues: CASFPGSATNEKLFF. The V and J genes are TRBV28 and TRBJ1-4; D unclear. V lost 8 bases, J lost 0 bases, and 13 bases lay in between. The CDR3 contains 15 residues. CDR1 MDHEN and CDR2 SYDVKM come from the germline V gene.

The J gene is TRBJ1-2, the V gene TRBV9; D unclear. V gave up 2 bases and J gave up 6 bases, with 11 bases separating them. This CDR3 comprises 13 residues. The V gene's germline CDR1 is SGDLS and CDR2 YYNGEE. The CDR3 bases are TGTGCCAGCAGCGTCTCCCCTTTGGATGGCTACACCTTC. Encoded protein: CASSVSPLDGYTF.

The chain recombines TRBV20-1 with TRBJ2-3; D unresolved. Germline lookup yields CDR1 DFQATT and CDR2 SNEGSKA (reference sequence). This CDR3 contains 10 residues. The V gene lost 4 bases and the J gene lost 3 bases, with 2 bases spanning the gap. The DNA of the CDR3 is TGCAGTGCTATGACAGATACGCAGTATTTT. It codes for CSAMTDTQYF.

V is TRBV19 and J is TRBJ2-2, with 10 bases aligning to TRBD2. This CDR3 is built from 16 residues. V was clipped by 10 bases and J by 5 bases; unmatched bases: 13. Germline CDR1 and CDR2: LNHDA and SQIVND (reference sequence). The CDR3 loop is CATKHRVAGGTGELFF. DNA of the CDR3: TGTGCCACCAAACACCGGGTAGCGGGAGGAACCGGGGAGCTGTTTTTT.

This clone was seen more than once but under ten times. The chain links TRBV18 to TRBJ2-6, with no clear D. Germline lookup yields CDR1 KGHSH and CDR2 LQKENI. CDR3 length equals 15 residues. V lost 3 bases to trimming and J lost 4 bases, with 10 bases between them. CDR3 coding DNA: TGTGCCAGCTCACCTCCCACAGCCGGGGCCAACGTCCTGACTTTC. As protein: CASSPPTAGANVLTF.

The J gene is TRBJ1-2, the V gene TRBV5-1; TRBD1 aligns across 7 bases. V was pared by 0 bases and J by 2 bases, with 4 bases of the junction left unmatched. The CDR3 has 15 amino acids. Per the germline V gene, CDR1 is SGHRS and CDR2 is YFSETQ. The CDR3 protein is CASSLGGQANYGYTF. In nucleotides, the CDR3 is TGCGCCAGCAGCTTGGGCGGACAGGCAAACTATGGCTACACCTTC.

This clone was seen repeatedly, ten times or more. This CDR3 is also generated by other DNA sequences in the sample. This chain joins TRBV7-9 and TRBJ2-1; 14 positions match TRBD2. Germline V gene lookup returns CDR1 SEHNR and CDR2 FQNEAQ (reference sequence). This CDR3 region has 15 residues. J was trimmed by 4 bases and V by 5 bases; bases with no gene match: 1. CDR3 nucleotide sequence: TGTGCCAGCAGCCGACTAGCGGGAGGGTACAATGAGCAGTTCTTC. Protein: CASSRLAGGYNEQFF.

The genes are TRBV5-5 and TRBJ2-7; tentative D call: TRBD1 (6 bases). With 2 bases removed from V and 2 bases from J, the gap between germline ends came to 17 bases. Germline CDR1 and CDR2: SGHKS and YYEKEE (reference sequence). This CDR3 comprises 16 residues. CDR3 in amino acids: CASSFSAGALAYEQYF. CDR3 DNA sequence: TGTGCCAGCAGCTTTTCAGCAGGGGCCCTCGCCTACGAGCAGTACTTC.

On this clone itself: The sample contains more than one DNA sequence encoding this CDR3. This chain connects TRBV30 to TRBJ1-1; D is unresolved. V was pared by 0 bases and J by 1 base, with 6 bases between. This CDR3 contains 13 residues. Per the germline V gene, CDR1 is GTSNPN and CDR2 is SVGIG (reference sequence). CDR3 sequence: CAWSVGGNTEAFF. DNA for the CDR3: TGTGCCTGGAGTGTCGGCGGGAACACTGAAGCTTTCTTT. Together with reference TRBV30 and TRBJ1-1, the CDR3 gives the full variable domain: SQTIHQWPATLVQPVGSPLSLECTVEGTSNPNLYWYRQAAGRGLQLLFYSVGIGQISSEVPQNLSASRPQDRQFILSSKKLLLSDSGFYLCAWSVGGNTEAFFGQGTRLTVV.